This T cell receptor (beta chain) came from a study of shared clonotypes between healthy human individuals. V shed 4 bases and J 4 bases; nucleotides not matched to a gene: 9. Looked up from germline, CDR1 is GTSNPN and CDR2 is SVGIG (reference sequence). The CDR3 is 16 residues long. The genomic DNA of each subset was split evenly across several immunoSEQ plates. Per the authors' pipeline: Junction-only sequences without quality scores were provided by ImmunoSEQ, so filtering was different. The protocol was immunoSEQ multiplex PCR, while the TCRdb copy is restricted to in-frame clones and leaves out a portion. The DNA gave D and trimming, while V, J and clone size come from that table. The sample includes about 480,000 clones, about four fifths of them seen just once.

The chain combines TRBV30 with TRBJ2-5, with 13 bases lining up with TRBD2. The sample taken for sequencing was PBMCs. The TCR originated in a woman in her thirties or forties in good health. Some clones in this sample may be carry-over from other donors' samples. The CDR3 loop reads CAWNSGTSGMGETQYF. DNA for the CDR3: TGTGCCTGGAATTCCGGGACTAGCGGGATGGGAGAGACCCAGTACTTC. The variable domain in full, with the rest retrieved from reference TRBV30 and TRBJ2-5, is SQTIHQWPATLVQPVGSPLSLECTVEGTSNPNLYWYRQAAGRGLQLLFYSVGIGQISSEVPQNLSASRPQDRQFILSSKKLLLSDSGFYLCAWNSGTSGMGETQYFGPGTRLLVL.